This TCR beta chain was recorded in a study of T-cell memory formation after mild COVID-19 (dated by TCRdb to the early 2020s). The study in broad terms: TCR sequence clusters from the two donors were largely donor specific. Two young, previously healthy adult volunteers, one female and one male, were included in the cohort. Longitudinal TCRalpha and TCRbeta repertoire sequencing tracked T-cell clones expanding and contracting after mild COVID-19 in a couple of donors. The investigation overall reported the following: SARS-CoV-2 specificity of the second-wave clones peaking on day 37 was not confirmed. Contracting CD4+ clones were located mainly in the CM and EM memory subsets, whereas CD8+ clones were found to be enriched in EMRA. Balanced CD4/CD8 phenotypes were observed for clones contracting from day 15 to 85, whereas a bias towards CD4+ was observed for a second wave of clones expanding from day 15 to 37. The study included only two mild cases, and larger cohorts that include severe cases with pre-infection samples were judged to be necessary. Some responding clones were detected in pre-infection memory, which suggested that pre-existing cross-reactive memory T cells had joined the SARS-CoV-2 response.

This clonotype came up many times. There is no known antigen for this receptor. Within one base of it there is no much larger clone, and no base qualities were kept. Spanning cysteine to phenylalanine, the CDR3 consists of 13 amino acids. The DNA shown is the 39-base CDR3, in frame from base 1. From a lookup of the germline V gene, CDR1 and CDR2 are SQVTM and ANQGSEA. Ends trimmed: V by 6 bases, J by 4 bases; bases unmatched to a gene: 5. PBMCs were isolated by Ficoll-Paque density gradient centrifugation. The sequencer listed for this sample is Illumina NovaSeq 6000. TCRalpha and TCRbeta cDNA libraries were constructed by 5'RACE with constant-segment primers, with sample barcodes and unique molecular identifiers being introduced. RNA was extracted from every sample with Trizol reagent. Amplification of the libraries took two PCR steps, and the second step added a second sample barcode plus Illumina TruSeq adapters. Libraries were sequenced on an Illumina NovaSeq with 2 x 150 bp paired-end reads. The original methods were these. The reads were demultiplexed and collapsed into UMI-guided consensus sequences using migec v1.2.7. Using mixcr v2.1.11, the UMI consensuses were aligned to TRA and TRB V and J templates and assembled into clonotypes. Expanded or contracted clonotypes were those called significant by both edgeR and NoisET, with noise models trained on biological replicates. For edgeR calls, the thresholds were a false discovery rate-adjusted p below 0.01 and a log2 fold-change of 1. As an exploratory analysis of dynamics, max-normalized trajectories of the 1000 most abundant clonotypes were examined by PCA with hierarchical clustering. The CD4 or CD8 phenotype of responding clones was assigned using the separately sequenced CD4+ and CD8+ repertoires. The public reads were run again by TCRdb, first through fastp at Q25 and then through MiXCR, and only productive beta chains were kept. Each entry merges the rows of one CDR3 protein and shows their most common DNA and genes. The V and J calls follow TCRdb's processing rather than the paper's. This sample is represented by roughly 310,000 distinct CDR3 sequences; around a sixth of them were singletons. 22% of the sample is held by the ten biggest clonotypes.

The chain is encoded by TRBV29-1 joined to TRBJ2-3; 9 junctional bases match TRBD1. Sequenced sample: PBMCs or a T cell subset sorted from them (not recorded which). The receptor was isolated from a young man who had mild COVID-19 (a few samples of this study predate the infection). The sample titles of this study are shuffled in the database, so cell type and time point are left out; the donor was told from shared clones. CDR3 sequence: CSVYRGLPDTQYF. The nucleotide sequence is TGCAGCGTCTACAGGGGGCTGCCAGATACGCAGTATTTT.